The clone carrying this T cell receptor (beta chain) came up once. These data originate in a study of technical replicates of blood from a few donors. The germline V gene encodes CDR1 SNHLY and CDR2 FYNNEI. The CDR3 is 14 amino acids. V dropped 1 base and J dropped 8 bases, with 12 bases sitting between them. The data were produced by immunoSEQ multiplex PCR, yet TCRdb's version contains in-frame clones alone and is incomplete. The sample contains roughly 60,000 clones, 80% to 95% of which appear only once. Input material: PBMCs. The chain carries TRBV2 and TRBJ2-1; D perhaps matches TRBD2 (6 bases). This TCR came from a human donor in good health. Some clones in this sample may be carry-over from other donors' samples. For the CDR3, the DNA is TGTGCCAGCAGTGAAGGGATGGGAGGCCATGAGCAGTTCTTC. This translates into CASSEGMGGHEQFF.